The source of this TCR beta chain is a study of shared clonotypes between healthy human individuals. Whole-study results and caveats: Roughly 4.6% of naive CD4 clonotypes were common to four donors.

Only in-frame clones appear in the TCRdb table, and some are missing; sequencing was by immunoSEQ multiplex PCR. This sample has millions of clones, with about 92% found just once. This CDR3 comprises 15 residues. Germline loops: CDR1 LNHDA, CDR2 SQIVND (reference sequence). The ends were cut back, 1 base at V and 1 base at J, with 11 bases in the middle. A remark on this clone: Its target is not known.

Healthy HIV-negative adults with no recent acute infections or vaccinations were recruited as donors. The chain combines TRBV19 with TRBJ2-7; maybe TRBD1 (6 bases). The sequence was obtained from a man between 18 and 35 years old in good health. Some clones in this sample may be carry-over from other donors' samples. Sequencing was done on a sample of naive CD4+ T cells from PBMCs. Subset noted: CD45RA+ positively selected. CDR3 sequence (DNA): TGTGCCAGTAGTATAGCCGGGACAATTTCCTACGAGCAGTACTTC. Amino acids: CASSIAGTISYEQYF. The full variable domain, rest sourced from reference TRBV19 and TRBJ2-7, is DGGITQSPKYLFRKEGQNVTLSCEQNLNHDAMYWYRQDPGQGLRLIYYSQIVNDFQKGDIAEGYSVSREKKESFPLTVTSAQKNPTAFYLCASSIAGTISYEQYFGPGTRLTVT.